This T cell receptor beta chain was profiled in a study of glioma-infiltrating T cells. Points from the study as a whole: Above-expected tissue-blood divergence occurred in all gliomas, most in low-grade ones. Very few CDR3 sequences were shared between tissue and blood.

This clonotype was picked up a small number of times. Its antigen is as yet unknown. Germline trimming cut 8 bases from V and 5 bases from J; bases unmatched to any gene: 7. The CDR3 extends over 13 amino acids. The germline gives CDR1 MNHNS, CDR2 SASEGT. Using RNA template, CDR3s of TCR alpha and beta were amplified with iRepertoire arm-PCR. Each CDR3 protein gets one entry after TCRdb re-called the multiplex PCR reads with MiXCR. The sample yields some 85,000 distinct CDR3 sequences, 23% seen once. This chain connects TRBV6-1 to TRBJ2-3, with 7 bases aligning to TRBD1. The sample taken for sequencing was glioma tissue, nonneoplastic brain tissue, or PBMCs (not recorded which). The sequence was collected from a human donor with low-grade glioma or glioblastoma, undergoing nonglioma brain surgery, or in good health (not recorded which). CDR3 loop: CASADRVKDTQYF. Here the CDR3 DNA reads TGTGCCAGCGCCGACAGGGTAAAAGATACGCAGTATTTT.